The clone carrying this TCR beta chain was counted only a few times. Its cognate antigen is unknown. The data are from a study of T-cell memory formation after mild COVID-19. TCRdb re-analysed the 5' RACE reads in MiXCR, keeping a single row per CDR3 protein. The table has hundreds of thousands of distinct CDR3 sequences, 15% to 20% seen once; the top ten hold about 12%. Points from the study as a whole: Those CD4+ clones that contracted were mainly in CM and EM (CD8+ ones in EMRA).

Germline assignment: CDR1 SGHAT and CDR2 FQNNGV. Trimming removed 5 bases from V and 5 bases from J, with 9 bases in between. The CDR3 spans 12 residues. The V and J genes are TRBV11-2 and TRBJ1-1; no clear D. Input material: PBMCs or a T cell subset sorted from them (not recorded which). The receptor's source is an adult woman who had mild COVID-19 (a few samples of this study predate the infection). Cell type and time point are not known. CDR3 in amino acids: CASSPVWTEAFF. The CDR3 coding sequence is TGTGCCAGCAGCCCTGTTTGGACTGAAGCTTTCTTT.